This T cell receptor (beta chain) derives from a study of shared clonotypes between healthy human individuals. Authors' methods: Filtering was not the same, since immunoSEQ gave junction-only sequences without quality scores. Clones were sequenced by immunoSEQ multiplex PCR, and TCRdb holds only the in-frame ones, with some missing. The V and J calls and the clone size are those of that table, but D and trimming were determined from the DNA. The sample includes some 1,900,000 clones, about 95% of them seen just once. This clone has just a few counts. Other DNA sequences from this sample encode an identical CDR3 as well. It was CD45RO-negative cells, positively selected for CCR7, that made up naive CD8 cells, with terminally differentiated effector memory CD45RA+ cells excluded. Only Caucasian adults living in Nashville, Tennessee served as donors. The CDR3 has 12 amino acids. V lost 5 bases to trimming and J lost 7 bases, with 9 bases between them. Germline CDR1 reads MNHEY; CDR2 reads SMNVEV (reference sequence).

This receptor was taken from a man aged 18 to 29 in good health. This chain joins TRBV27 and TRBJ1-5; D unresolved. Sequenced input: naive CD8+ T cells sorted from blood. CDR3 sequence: CASSPLGQPQHF. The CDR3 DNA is TGTGCCAGCAGTCCCCTTGGGCAGCCCCAGCATTTT.